Below are 32 T cell receptor beta chains sequenced from a single sample in a study of CD8+ T cells in alopecia areata. Markers used for sorting pooled cutaneous lymph node cells were CD4, CD8alpha, NKG2D, NKG2ACE and others. Following RNA extraction, reverse transcription yielded cDNA that acted as the sequencing template. TCRdb keeps only in-frame clones here, not all; method: immunoSEQ multiplex PCR. The record shows 290,000 or so clones for this sample, with no singletons present. Sequenced input: CD4+ T cells sorted from a lymph node. The receptors here all came from a C3H/HeJ mouse with alopecia areata. The strain's MHC: H2-k.

This clone has just a few counts. Any gene name here is a mouse gene name. Coverage ceases 4 residues before the CDR3 finishes, and the germline J gene fills in the end. V gene TRBV13-1 combines with J gene TRBJ1-1, with D possibly TRBD1 on 5 matching bases. This CDR3 contains 13 residues. CDR1 is NSHNY and CDR2 is SYGAGN in the germline V gene. Between the trimmed V and J ends, which lost 5 bases and 1 base, there was a span of 9 bases. Partial CDR3 DNA: TGTGCCAGCAGCTCTGACAGAAACACA. As protein: CASSSDRNT. The full CDR3 is CASSSDRNTEVFF.

Details on this clone: The listed genes are named as in mouse. The CDR3 end is not reached by the read, which stops 4 residues before it; the germline J gene fills it in. The J gene is TRBJ2-4, the V gene TRBV19, with a tentative D call TRBD1 (5 bases). There are 12 residues in the CDR3. Germline CDR1 reads FNHDT; CDR2 reads SITEND (reference sequence). The sequenced part of the CDR3 DNA is TGTGCCAGCAGTATAGAGGGGAAC. Protein: CASSIEGN. The full-length CDR3 reads as CASSIEGNTLYF.

This clone has a handful of counts. Genes and germline come from the mouse. The read stops 4 residues short of the end of the CDR3; the missing end is completed from the germline J gene. In the same sample, other DNA sequences code for this CDR3. The chain has TRBV31 and TRBJ2-4; maybe TRBD1 (6 bases). This CDR3 is 12 amino acids long. Germline CDR1 is GKSSPN and CDR2 is SITVG. The CDR3: CAWSRDKNTLYF. The CDR3 bases that were read are TGTGCCTGGAGTCGGGACAAAAAC.

This clone was detected only a few times. The listed genes are named as in mouse. The sequence runs out 4 residues before the end of the CDR3; the remainder is reconstructed from the germline J gene. The V gene is TRBV19, the J gene TRBJ2-2; 12 bases line up with TRBD1. Germline CDR1 and CDR2: FNHDT and SITEND (reference sequence). The CDR3 is 17 amino acids. Trimming cost V 2 bases and J 6 bases; bases outside gene matches: 8. The sequenced part of the CDR3 DNA is TGTGCCAGCAGTATCCTCCCGGGACAGGGGGCTCCCGGG. It yields the protein CASSILPGQGAPG. The whole CDR3 reads CASSILPGQGAPGQLYF.

This clone was seen only a few times. Mouse gene names and germline throughout. The read terminates 4 residues before the CDR3 end, so the remaining end is supplied by the germline J gene. The chain couples TRBV14 to TRBJ2-5; weak D call: TRBD1 (5 bases). The germline CDR1 and CDR2 sequences are SGHDT and FRDEAV. The CDR3 length is 15 residues. The CDR3 is CASSFWGGVGDTQYF. Partial CDR3 DNA: TGTGCCAGCAGTTTCTGGGGAGGGGTCGGAGAC.

This clone was detected a few times. Mouse gene names apply. Read data end 4 residues before the CDR3 end; the end is taken from the germline J gene. The chain has TRBV19 and TRBJ2-2, with D perhaps TRBD1 (5 bases). The CDR3 is 15 residues long. Trimming took 5 bases from V and 2 from J, leaving 13 bases between them. Germline assignment: CDR1 FNHDT and CDR2 SITEND (reference sequence). The CDR3 sequence: CASSGKGRNTGQLYF. CDR3 DNA, as far as it was read: TGTGCCAGCAGCGGAAAGGGGAGGAACACCGGG.

Comments on this clone: Gene names follow the mouse nomenclature. The CDR3 end lies 4 residues beyond the end of the read and is filled in from the germline J gene. The V gene is TRBV5, the J gene TRBJ1-2; 7 nucleotides line up with TRBD1. Trimming cost V 2 bases and J 4 bases; bases outside gene matches: 7. Germline V gene sequence: CDR1 LGHNA, CDR2 YNLKQL (reference sequence). The CDR3 extends over 15 amino acids. Incomplete CDR3 DNA: TGTGCCAGCAGCCAATGGACAGGCGAGGGCTCC. Translating it yields CASSQWTGEGS. The whole CDR3 is CASSQWTGEGSDYTF.

In regard to this clone: Germline and genes: mouse. The sequence runs out 4 residues before the end of the CDR3; the remainder is reconstructed from the germline J gene. V and J are TRBV31 and TRBJ2-4, with 7 positions matching TRBD2. V gave up 5 bases and J gave up 2 bases; unmatched junction bases: 4. Per germline, CDR1 GKSSPN and CDR2 SITVG. This CDR3 contains 13 residues. CDR3 DNA (partial): TGTGCCTGGCACTGGGGCTTTCAAAAC. The encoded protein is CAWHWGFQN. From start to end, the CDR3 is CAWHWGFQNTLYF. The whole variable domain, remainder taken from reference TRBV31 and TRBJ2-4, is AQTIHQWPVAEIKAVGSPLSLGCTIKGKSSPNLYWYWQATGGTLQQLFYSITVGQVESVVQLNLSASRPKDDQFILSTEKLLLSHSGFYLCAWHWGFQNTLYFGAGTRLSVL.

This clone showed up just a few times. Genes and germline are mouse. The read finishes 4 residues shy of the CDR3 end, and the germline J gene is used to complete it. The sample carries other DNA sequences with the same CDR3. The rearrangement links TRBV1 to TRBJ2-1; perhaps TRBD1 as D (6 bases). The CDR3 has 14 residues. Per the germline V gene, CDR1 is NSQYPW and CDR2 is LRSPGD (reference sequence). The V and J ends lost 1 base and 3 bases respectively, with 7 bases between them. CDR3 protein: CTCSAAGAYAEQFF. Incomplete CDR3 DNA: TGCACCTGCAGTGCAGCAGGGGCCTATGCT.

Note on this clone: The gene symbols are mouse symbols. Sequencing ends 4 residues short of the CDR3 end; the germline J gene provides the rest. The chain links TRBV1 to TRBJ2-5; 7 bases fit TRBD1. The CDR3 contains 14 residues. Trimming took 4 bases from V and 1 from J; bases not matched to a gene: 2. The germline V gene encodes CDR1 NSQYPW and CDR2 LRSPGD (reference sequence). The CDR3 loop is CTCSDGTDQDTQYF. The part of the CDR3 DNA that was read is TGCACCTGCAGTGACGGGACAGACCAAGAC. Variable domain in full (rest from reference TRBV1 and TRBJ2-5): VTLLEQNPRWRLVPRGQAVNLRCILKNSQYPWMSWYQQDLQKQLQWLFTLRSPGDKEVKSLPGADYLATRVTDTELRLQVANMSQGRTLYCTCSDGTDQDTQYFGPGTRLLVL.

This clone was detected many times. The germline and genes are mouse ones. The read ends 4 residues shy of where the CDR3 ends; the end is completed using the germline J gene. The rearrangement joins TRBV14 to TRBJ2-2; 8 bases align to TRBD1. CDR3 length: 14 residues. V was clipped by 4 bases and J by 4 bases; unmatched bases: 3. The germline gives CDR1 SGHDT, CDR2 FRDEAV. Partial CDR3 DNA: TGTGCCAGCAGTCCGACAGGGGCCACCGGG. Protein: CASSPTGATG. The full CDR3 reads CASSPTGATGQLYF.

A word on this clone: Gene and germline names: mouse. The CDR3 extends 3 residues past the end of the read, so its final part is completed from the germline J gene. The genes are TRBV13-3 and TRBJ1-6, with TRBD1 matching 7 bases. Being an ORF, TRBJ1-6 has a function that is uncertain. Trimming removed 5 bases from V and 4 bases from J; junction bases left unmatched: 3. This CDR3 is built from 14 residues. Germline-derived CDR1 and CDR2 are NNHDY and SYVADS. The CDR3 bases that were read are TGTGCCAGCAGGGTGGGACAGTATAATTCGCCC. It is translated as CASRVGQYNSP. The complete CDR3 sequence is CASRVGQYNSPLYF.

This clone appeared many times. Gene names denote mouse genes. Coverage ceases 4 residues before the CDR3 finishes, and the germline J gene fills in the end. At the DNA level, this CDR3 is encoded by other sequences in the same sample as well. The chain combines TRBV13-3 with TRBJ1-2; maybe TRBD1 (5 bases). V was cut by 5 bases and J by 0 bases, with 8 bases left in between. Per germline, CDR1 NNHDY and CDR2 SYVADS. The CDR3 length is 13 residues. The sequenced part of the CDR3 DNA is TGTGCCAGCAGAGACAGTGCAAACTCC. Encoded protein: CASRDSANS. In full, the CDR3 is CASRDSANSDYTF.

On this clone: Mouse germline and gene names are used. The read gets to within 4 residues of the CDR3 end, and the germline J gene fills in the rest. This chain links TRBV13-1 with TRBJ2-7, with D tentatively TRBD1 (5 bases). Per germline, CDR1 NSHNY and CDR2 SYGAGN. The CDR3 sequence is 13 residues long. The sequenced CDR3 bases are TGTGCCAGCAGTGACATGACAGCTTAT. It codes for CASSDMTAY. The full CDR3 protein reads CASSDMTAYEQYF.

In the case of this clone: Gene names denote mouse genes. The DNA ends 3 residues before the CDR3 does, and the rest of the CDR3 is filled in from the germline J gene. This chain links TRBV29 with TRBJ1-6; D possibly corresponds to TRBD1 (5 bases). TRBJ1-6 is an ORF; its function is uncertain. Germline V lookup: CDR1 MSHET, CDR2 SYDVDS. The CDR3 totals 14 residues. The CDR3: CASSLSRGGGPLYF. The sequenced CDR3 bases are TGTGCTAGCAGTTTATCAAGGGGTGGGGGACCC.

This clone has just a few counts. All gene names here are mouse names. Coverage ceases 4 residues before the CDR3 finishes, and the germline J gene fills in the end. This chain uses TRBV13-3 with TRBJ1-1; D remains unclear. Germline loops: CDR1 NNHDY, CDR2 SYVADS. V shed 8 bases and J shed 1 base, with 6 bases lying between them. The CDR3 is 11 amino acids. The DNA read from the CDR3 is TGTGCCAGTTCAGAAAACACA. Encoded protein: CASSENT. The whole CDR3 sequence reads CASSENTEVFF.

About this clone itself: Any gene name here is a mouse gene name. The read comes to an end 4 residues before the CDR3 does, leaving the germline J gene to fill in the end. The genes are TRBV19 and TRBJ2-5; a possible D gene is TRBD2 (5 bases). The CDR3 extends over 12 amino acids. Germline CDR1 and CDR2: FNHDT and SITEND (reference sequence). The DNA read from the CDR3 is TGTGCCAGCAGTATAGCTGGGGAC. This translates into CASSIAGD. The full CDR3 protein is CASSIAGDTQYF.

This clone was counted at least ten times. The gene names here belong to mouse. The read terminates 4 residues ahead of where the CDR3 ends, so the germline J gene completes it. The chain joins TRBV17 to TRBJ2-5, with TRBD1 matching 8 bases. V lost 3 bases and J lost 2; bases outside the gene matches: 4. The V gene's germline CDR1 is MNHDT and CDR2 YYDKIL. This CDR3 is 15 amino acids long. The CDR3: CASSRGTGPQDTQYF. CDR3 DNA, as far as it was read: TGTGCTAGCAGTAGGGGGACAGGTCCCCAAGAC. The full variable domain, with the rest looked up from reference TRBV17 and TRBJ2-5, is DTTVKQNPRYKLARVGKPVNLICSQTMNHDTMYWYQKKPNQAPKLLLFYYDKILNREADTFEKFQSSRPNNSFCSLYIGSAGLEYSAMYLCASSRGTGPQDTQYFGPGTRLLVL.

Worth noting for this clone: The gene names given are mouse names. The read stops 4 residues short of the end of the CDR3; the missing end is completed from the germline J gene. The J gene is TRBJ2-3, the V gene TRBV19; the match to TRBD2 covers 10 bases. J lost 2 bases, V lost 0 bases, and 3 bases had no gene match. Germline CDR1 and CDR2: FNHDT and SITEND (reference sequence). This CDR3 contains 16 residues. The CDR3 spells CASSIGGTGVAETLYF. Incomplete CDR3 DNA: TGTGCCAGCAGTATAGGCGGGACTGGGGTTGCAGAA.

There are a few counts of this clone. Mouse names are used for the genes. The observed sequence ends 4 residues before the CDR3 terminus, with the missing tail filled in from the germline J gene. This same CDR3 is encoded by further DNA sequences in the sample. The gene calls are TRBV13-3 and TRBJ1-2, with 10 positions matching TRBD1. The CDR3 runs 14 residues. The germline V gene has CDR1 NNHDY and CDR2 SYVADS. V dropped 5 bases and J dropped 0; count of bases not matched to a gene: 1. CDR3 protein: CASRGTGANSDYTF. Partial CDR3 DNA: TGTGCCAGCAGAGGGACAGGGGCAAACTCC.

This clone was detected a few times. Gene labels here are mouse ones. Partial CDR3 DNA: TGTGCCAGCAGTGACAGGGCCCTTAGTGCAGAA. It encodes CASSDRALSAE. The entire CDR3 reads CASSDRALSAETLYF. This chain joins TRBV13-3 and TRBJ2-3, with a tentative D call TRBD1 (5 bases). The read terminates 4 residues before the CDR3 end, so the remaining end is supplied by the germline J gene. With 2 bases removed from V and 0 bases from J, the gap between germline ends came to 10 bases. This CDR3 contains 15 residues. CDR1 and CDR2 from the germline V gene are NNHDY and SYVADS.

As regards this clone: All gene names here are mouse names. The sequenced fragment ends 4 residues before the CDR3 boundary, so the rest is inferred from the germline J gene. This specimen includes other DNA sequences encoding the same CDR3. This chain connects TRBV13-3 to TRBJ2-7; 9 positions agree with TRBD2. The CDR3 length is 14 residues. V lost 1 base, J lost 2 bases, and 1 base stayed unmatched. Germline V gene sequence: CDR1 NNHDY, CDR2 SYVADS. CDR3 in amino acids: CASSDWGGAYEQYF. The CDR3 DNA, read in part, is TGTGCCAGCAGTGATTGGGGGGGCGCCTAT.

This clone was detected a few times. The genes are named according to mouse. The read ends 4 residues before the CDR3 terminus; that terminus is restored from the germline J gene. The chain joins TRBV14 to TRBJ2-5, with 11 positions matching TRBD2. The length of the CDR3 is 15 residues. V was pared by 5 bases and J by 1 base, with 3 bases of the junction left unmatched. CDR1 is SGHDT and CDR2 is FRDEAV in the germline V gene. Partial CDR3 DNA: TGTGCCAGCAGCCCGACTGGGGGGGACCAAGAC. Protein product: CASSPTGGDQD. The whole CDR3 protein reads CASSPTGGDQDTQYF.

This clone was detected only a few times. Germline and genes: mouse. The read falls 4 residues short of the CDR3 end, and the missing part is taken from the germline J gene. The rearrangement links TRBV13-3 to TRBJ2-1; the match to TRBD1 covers 8 bases. CDR1 is NNHDY and CDR2 is SYVADS in the germline V gene. The CDR3 spans 14 residues. CDR3 bases read: TGTGCCAGCAGTGATGGCAGGGGGCAAGCT. Protein sequence: CASSDGRGQA. The entire CDR3 reads CASSDGRGQAEQFF.

On this clone itself: Gene names refer to mouse genes. Read coverage stops 4 residues before the CDR3 terminus; the germline J gene supplies the remainder. This chain links TRBV5 with TRBJ2-3, with 7 nucleotides matching TRBD2. Unmatched junction bases numbered 6, after V lost 0 bases and J lost 0 bases. The germline CDR1 and CDR2 sequences are LGHNA and YNLKQL (reference sequence). This CDR3 is built from 17 residues. This CDR3 reads CASSQDLTGRSAETLYF. The CDR3 DNA, read in part, is TGTGCCAGCAGCCAAGATCTGACTGGGAGAAGTGCAGAA.

This clone was counted only a few times. Genes and germline are mouse. Read data end 4 residues before the CDR3 end; the end is taken from the germline J gene. The rearrangement uses TRBV5 and TRBJ2-3, with 9 bases that match TRBD1. Germline V gene data show CDR1 as LGHNA and CDR2 as YNLKQL (reference sequence). This CDR3 has 17 residues. J gave up 1 base and V 0 bases, and 5 bases lay outside the gene matches. CDR3 residues: CASSQEGQGGGAETLYF. The sequenced part of the CDR3 DNA is TGTGCCAGCAGCCAAGAGGGACAGGGAGGGGGTGCAGAA.

This clone was seen only a few times. The listed genes are named as in mouse. CDR3 DNA, as far as it was read: TGTGCCAGCAGTATAAGGAGGGGGTATGCAGAA. Protein product: CASSIRRGYAE. The entire CDR3 protein reads CASSIRRGYAETLYF. V and J are TRBV19 and TRBJ2-3; a weak D match, TRBD1 (6 bases). The observed sequence ends 4 residues before the CDR3 terminus, with the missing tail filled in from the germline J gene. V shed 1 base and J shed 2 bases, with 11 bases lying between them. The CDR3 spans 15 residues. Germline-derived CDR1 and CDR2 are FNHDT and SITEND (reference sequence).

This clone occurred a few times. Genes and germline are mouse. Read sequence stops 4 residues before the CDR3 end, and the germline J gene provides the missing end. The same CDR3 can be traced to other DNA sequences in this sample. This chain uses TRBV17 with TRBJ2-5; 9 nucleotides match TRBD1. Per the germline V gene, CDR1 is MNHDT and CDR2 is YYDKIL. Trimming removed 3 bases from V and 2 bases from J; junction bases left unmatched: 0. This CDR3 is 14 amino acids long. The sequenced part of the CDR3 DNA is TGTGCTAGCAGTAGGGACAGGGGCCAAGAC. It encodes CASSRDRGQD. The complete CDR3 protein is CASSRDRGQDTQYF.

On this clone itself: Each gene name is a mouse one. The CDR3 goes on 4 residues after the read ends, and that part is filled in from the germline J gene. The rearrangement links TRBV5 to TRBJ2-7; 8 nucleotides match TRBD2. With 4 bases clipped from V and 3 bases from J, the junction kept 8 bases outside the gene matches. The CDR3 consists of 15 residues. CDR1 is LGHNA, CDR2 YNLKQL, per germline (reference sequence). CDR3 DNA (partial): TGTGCCAGCAGCCCCTCCGGCTGGGGGGACTAT. Its translation: CASSPSGWGDY. The whole CDR3 is CASSPSGWGDYEQYF.

As to this clone: Each gene name is a mouse one. The read ends 3 residues shy of where the CDR3 ends; the end is completed using the germline J gene. The chain recombines TRBV5 with TRBJ1-6, with D perhaps matching TRBD1 (6 bases). TRBJ1-6 carries the ORF label, with uncertain function. Germline assignment: CDR1 LGHNA and CDR2 YNLKQL (reference sequence). The CDR3 covers 17 residues. Trimming removed 1 base at V and 0 bases at J, with 10 bases between. Incomplete CDR3 DNA: TGTGCCAGCAGCCAAGCGGACAGCCTTTCCTATAATTCGCCC. Translating gives CASSQADSLSYNSP. The complete CDR3 protein is CASSQADSLSYNSPLYF.

Worth noting for this clone: Germline and genes: mouse. Read coverage stops 4 residues before the CDR3 terminus; the germline J gene supplies the remainder. The chain uses TRBV31 and TRBJ1-1; unclear D gene. The CDR3 loop spans 13 amino acids. Trimming removed 3 bases at V and 0 bases at J, with 8 bases between. Germline V gene sequence: CDR1 GKSSPN, CDR2 SITVG. CDR3 DNA (partial): TGTGCCTGGAGCCCGACACCAAACACA. Translated, it gives CAWSPTPNT. The whole CDR3 protein reads CAWSPTPNTEVFF. The full variable domain, completed using reference TRBV31 and TRBJ1-1, is AQTIHQWPVAEIKAVGSPLSLGCTIKGKSSPNLYWYWQATGGTLQQLFYSITVGQVESVVQLNLSASRPKDDQFILSTEKLLLSHSGFYLCAWSPTPNTEVFFGKGTRLTVV.

This clone has a handful of counts. Gene names refer to mouse genes. The CDR3 end lies 4 residues beyond the end of the read and is filled in from the germline J gene. The chain employs TRBV5 and TRBJ2-3; 10 nucleotides match TRBD2. This CDR3 has 17 amino acids. Trimming cost V 0 bases and J 0 bases; bases outside gene matches: 3. Germline CDR1 and CDR2: LGHNA and YNLKQL (reference sequence). The CDR3 DNA, read in part, is TGTGCCAGCAGCCAAGATCCGGGACTGGGGAGTGCAGAA. It encodes CASSQDPGLGSAE. The complete CDR3 protein is CASSQDPGLGSAETLYF.